The T cell receptor beta chain under discussion was sequenced for a study of blood T cell repertoires in COVID-19. Overall study context: T cells, B-cell-depleted T cells, or PBMCs provided the cDNA or gDNA that served as material.

Generated by immunoSEQ multiplex PCR, the TCRdb table keeps only in-frame clones and is missing some. This table holds a few hundred thousand clones, roughly nine tenths found once. Trimming took off 3 bases at V and 1 base at J, with 9 bases between the two ends. CDR1 GTSNPN and CDR2 SVGIG come from the germline V gene (reference sequence). The CDR3 spans 13 residues. The receptor was isolated from a man aged 50 or older with acute or convalescent COVID-19. Material: peripheral blood. The chain combines TRBV30 with TRBJ1-1; D call uncertain. The CDR3 nucleotides are TGTGCCTGGAGAAGGGCGGGGAACACTGAAGCTTTCTTT. Protein product: CAWRRAGNTEAFF.